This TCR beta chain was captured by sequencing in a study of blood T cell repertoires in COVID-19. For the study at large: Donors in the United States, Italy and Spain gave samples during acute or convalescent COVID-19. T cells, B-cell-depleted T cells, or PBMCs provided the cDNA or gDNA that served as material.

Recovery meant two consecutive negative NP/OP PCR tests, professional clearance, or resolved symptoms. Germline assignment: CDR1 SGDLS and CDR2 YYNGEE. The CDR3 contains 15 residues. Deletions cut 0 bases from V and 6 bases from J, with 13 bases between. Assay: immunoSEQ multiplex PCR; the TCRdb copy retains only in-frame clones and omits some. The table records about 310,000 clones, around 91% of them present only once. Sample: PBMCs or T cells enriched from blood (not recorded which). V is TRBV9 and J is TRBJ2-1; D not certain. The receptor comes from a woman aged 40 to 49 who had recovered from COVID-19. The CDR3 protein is CASSVVPFGINEQFF. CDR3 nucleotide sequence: TGTGCCAGCAGCGTAGTCCCCTTCGGTATCAATGAGCAGTTCTTC.